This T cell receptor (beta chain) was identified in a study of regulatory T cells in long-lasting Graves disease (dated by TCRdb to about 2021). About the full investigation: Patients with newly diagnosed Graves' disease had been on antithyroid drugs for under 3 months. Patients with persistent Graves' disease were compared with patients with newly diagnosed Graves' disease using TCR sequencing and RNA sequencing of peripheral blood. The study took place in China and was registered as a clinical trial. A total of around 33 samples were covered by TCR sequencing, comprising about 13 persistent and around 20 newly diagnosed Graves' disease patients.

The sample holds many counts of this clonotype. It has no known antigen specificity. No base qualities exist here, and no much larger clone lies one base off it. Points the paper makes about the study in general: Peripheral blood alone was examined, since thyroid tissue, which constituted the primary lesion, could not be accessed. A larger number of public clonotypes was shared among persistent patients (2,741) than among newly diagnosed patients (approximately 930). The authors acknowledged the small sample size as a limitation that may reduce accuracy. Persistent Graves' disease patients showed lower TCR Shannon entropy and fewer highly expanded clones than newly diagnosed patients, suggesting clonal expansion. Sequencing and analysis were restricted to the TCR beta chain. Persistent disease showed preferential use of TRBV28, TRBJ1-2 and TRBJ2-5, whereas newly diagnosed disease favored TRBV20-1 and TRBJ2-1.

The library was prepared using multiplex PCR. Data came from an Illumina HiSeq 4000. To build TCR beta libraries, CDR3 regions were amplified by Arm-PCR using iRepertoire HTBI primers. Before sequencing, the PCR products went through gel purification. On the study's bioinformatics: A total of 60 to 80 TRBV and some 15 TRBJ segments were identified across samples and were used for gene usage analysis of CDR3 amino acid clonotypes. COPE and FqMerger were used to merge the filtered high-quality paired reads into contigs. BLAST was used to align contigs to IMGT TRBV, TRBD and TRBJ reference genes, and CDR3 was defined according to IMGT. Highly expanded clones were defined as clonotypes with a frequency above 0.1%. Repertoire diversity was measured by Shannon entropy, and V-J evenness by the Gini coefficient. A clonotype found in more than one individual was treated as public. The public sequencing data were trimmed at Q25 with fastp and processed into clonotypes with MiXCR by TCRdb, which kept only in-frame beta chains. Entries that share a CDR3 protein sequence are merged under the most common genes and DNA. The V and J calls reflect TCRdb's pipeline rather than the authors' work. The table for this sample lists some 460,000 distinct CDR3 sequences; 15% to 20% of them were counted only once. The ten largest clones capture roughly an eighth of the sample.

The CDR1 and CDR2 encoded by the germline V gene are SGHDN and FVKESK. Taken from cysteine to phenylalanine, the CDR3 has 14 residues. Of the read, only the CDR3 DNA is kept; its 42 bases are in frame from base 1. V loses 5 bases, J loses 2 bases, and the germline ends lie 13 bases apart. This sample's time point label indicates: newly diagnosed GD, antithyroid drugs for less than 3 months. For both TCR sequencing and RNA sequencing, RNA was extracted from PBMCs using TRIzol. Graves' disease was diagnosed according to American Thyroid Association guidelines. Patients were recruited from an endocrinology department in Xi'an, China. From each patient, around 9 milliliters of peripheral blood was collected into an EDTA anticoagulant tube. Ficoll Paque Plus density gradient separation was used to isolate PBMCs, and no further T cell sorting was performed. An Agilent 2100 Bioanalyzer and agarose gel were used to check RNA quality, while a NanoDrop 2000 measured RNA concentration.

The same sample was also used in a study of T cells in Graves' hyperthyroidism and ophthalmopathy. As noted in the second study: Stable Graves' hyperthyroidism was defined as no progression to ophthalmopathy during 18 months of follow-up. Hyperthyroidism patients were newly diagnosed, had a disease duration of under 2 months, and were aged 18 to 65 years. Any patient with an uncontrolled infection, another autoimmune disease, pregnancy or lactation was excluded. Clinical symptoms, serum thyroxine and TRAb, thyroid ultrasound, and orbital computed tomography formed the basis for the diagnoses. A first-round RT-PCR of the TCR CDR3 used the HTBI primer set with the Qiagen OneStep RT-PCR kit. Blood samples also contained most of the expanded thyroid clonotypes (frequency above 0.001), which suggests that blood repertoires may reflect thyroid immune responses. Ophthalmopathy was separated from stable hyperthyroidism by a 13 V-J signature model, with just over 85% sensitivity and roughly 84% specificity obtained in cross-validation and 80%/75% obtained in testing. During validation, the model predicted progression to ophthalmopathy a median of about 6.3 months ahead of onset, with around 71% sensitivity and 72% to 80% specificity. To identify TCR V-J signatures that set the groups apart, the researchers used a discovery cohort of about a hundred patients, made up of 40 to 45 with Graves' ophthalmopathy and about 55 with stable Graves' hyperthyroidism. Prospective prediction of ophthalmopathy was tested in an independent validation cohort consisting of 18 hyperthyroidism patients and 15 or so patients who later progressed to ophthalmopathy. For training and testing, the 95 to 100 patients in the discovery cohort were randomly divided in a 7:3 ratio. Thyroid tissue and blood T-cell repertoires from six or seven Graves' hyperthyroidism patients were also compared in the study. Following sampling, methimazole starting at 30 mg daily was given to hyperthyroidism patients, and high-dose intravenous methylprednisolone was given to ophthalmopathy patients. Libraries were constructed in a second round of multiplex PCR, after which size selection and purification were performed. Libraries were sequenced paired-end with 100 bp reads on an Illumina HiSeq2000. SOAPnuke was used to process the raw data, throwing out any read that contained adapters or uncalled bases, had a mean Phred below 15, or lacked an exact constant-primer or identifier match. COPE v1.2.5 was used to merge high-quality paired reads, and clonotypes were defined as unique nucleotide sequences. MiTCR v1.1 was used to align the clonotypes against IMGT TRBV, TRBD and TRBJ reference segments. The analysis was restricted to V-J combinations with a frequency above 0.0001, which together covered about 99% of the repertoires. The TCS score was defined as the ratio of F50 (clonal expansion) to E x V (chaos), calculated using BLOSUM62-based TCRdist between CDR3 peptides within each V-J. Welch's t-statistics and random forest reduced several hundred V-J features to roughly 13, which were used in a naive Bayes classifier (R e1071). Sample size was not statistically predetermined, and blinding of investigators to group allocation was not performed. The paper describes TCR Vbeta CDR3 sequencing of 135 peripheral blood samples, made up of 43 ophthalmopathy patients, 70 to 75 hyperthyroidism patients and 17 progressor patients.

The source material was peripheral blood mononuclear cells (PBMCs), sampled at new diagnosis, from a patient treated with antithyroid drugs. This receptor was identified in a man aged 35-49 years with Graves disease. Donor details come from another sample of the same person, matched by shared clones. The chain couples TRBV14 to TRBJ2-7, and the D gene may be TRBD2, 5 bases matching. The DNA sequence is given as TGTGCCAGCAGCTCCAGAGGGCTCACCTACGAGCAGTACTTC. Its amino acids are CASSSRGLTYEQYF.